This entry features one T cell receptor beta chain sequence. What it binds is unknown. V lost 1 base and J lost 1, with 11 bases in between. This CDR3 region has 15 residues. Per the germline V gene, CDR1 is SGHNT and CDR2 is YYREEE (reference sequence). The entry originates in a study of T cell responses to AZD1222 COVID-19 vaccine. Study-level information: Combined were second doses at about 4 or about 12 weeks. Overall study findings and caveats: Regions 160-218 and 743-854 dominated among vaccine-associated CD4 TCRs spanning spike. A rise in Spike-specific TCR breadth and depth followed two AZD1222 doses.

Data came from immunoSEQ multiplex PCR; TCRdb stores just in-frame clones and leaves some out. The data contain about 130,000 clones, around 92% of them singletons. The chain is built from TRBV5-4 and TRBJ1-1; TRBD1 might be the D (5 bases). This clonotype was obtained from an adult in good health. Sequences were derived from peripheral blood, sampled on day 0 of AZD1222 vaccination. The CDR3 DNA sequence: TGTGCCAGCAGCTTGCTGGGGGAATGGAACACTGAAGCTTTCTTT. Protein: CASSLLGEWNTEAFF.